Below, one T cell receptor beta chain is given with its context. What it binds is unknown. Germline lookup yields CDR1 SGHAT and CDR2 FQNNGV. The V gene lost 6 bases and the J gene lost 3 bases, with 13 bases spanning the gap. This CDR3 comprises 14 residues. The record originates from a study of cytomegalovirus exposure and HLA in healthy donors. The overall study: Researchers previously reported finding 90 million to 120 million unique TCR beta sequences from some 180 million T cells. The study, taken as a whole, reports: Based on reports, TCR beta sequences accurately predicted HLA-A and HLA-B alleles for most subjects. Most of the CMV-associated TCR beta chains (in a later analysis) appeared to be HLA-restricted. Some V segments (TRBV6-2 and TRBV6-3 among them) were excluded as indistinguishable.

Vbeta (60) and Jbeta (13) primers were used in the PCR. Measured with immunoSEQ multiplex PCR; TCRdb has only the in-frame clones, and not every one. The sample carries about 100,000 clones, 60% to 80% recorded once. What was sequenced was PBMCs. This rearrangement joins TRBV11-2 to TRBJ2-3; TRBD2 might be the D (6 bases). The source is a male donor in good health and CMV-seropositive. The chain's CDR3 is CASSPQRGTDTQYF. The CDR3 DNA reads as TGTGCCAGCAGTCCCCAACGGGGGACAGATACGCAGTATTTT.